This T cell receptor (beta chain) is from a study of T cell repertoires in cytomegalovirus infection. With 5 bases removed from V and 3 bases from J, the gap between germline ends came to 14 bases. The CDR3 totals 14 residues. In TCRdb, the reads were re-called with MiXCR into one record per CDR3 protein. The table records more than 150,000 distinct CDR3 sequences, about 30% of them present only once. V is TRBV12-3 or TRBV12-4 and J is TRBJ2-7, with a possible D match to TRBD1 (5 bases). Sequenced input: PBMCs. The source is a human donor in good health (CMV status not recorded). Some clones in this sample may be carry-over from other donors' samples. The CDR3 loop reads CASSEQGAVYEQYF. CDR3 DNA sequence: TGTGCCAGCAGTGAACAAGGGGCTGTCTACGAGCAGTACTTC.